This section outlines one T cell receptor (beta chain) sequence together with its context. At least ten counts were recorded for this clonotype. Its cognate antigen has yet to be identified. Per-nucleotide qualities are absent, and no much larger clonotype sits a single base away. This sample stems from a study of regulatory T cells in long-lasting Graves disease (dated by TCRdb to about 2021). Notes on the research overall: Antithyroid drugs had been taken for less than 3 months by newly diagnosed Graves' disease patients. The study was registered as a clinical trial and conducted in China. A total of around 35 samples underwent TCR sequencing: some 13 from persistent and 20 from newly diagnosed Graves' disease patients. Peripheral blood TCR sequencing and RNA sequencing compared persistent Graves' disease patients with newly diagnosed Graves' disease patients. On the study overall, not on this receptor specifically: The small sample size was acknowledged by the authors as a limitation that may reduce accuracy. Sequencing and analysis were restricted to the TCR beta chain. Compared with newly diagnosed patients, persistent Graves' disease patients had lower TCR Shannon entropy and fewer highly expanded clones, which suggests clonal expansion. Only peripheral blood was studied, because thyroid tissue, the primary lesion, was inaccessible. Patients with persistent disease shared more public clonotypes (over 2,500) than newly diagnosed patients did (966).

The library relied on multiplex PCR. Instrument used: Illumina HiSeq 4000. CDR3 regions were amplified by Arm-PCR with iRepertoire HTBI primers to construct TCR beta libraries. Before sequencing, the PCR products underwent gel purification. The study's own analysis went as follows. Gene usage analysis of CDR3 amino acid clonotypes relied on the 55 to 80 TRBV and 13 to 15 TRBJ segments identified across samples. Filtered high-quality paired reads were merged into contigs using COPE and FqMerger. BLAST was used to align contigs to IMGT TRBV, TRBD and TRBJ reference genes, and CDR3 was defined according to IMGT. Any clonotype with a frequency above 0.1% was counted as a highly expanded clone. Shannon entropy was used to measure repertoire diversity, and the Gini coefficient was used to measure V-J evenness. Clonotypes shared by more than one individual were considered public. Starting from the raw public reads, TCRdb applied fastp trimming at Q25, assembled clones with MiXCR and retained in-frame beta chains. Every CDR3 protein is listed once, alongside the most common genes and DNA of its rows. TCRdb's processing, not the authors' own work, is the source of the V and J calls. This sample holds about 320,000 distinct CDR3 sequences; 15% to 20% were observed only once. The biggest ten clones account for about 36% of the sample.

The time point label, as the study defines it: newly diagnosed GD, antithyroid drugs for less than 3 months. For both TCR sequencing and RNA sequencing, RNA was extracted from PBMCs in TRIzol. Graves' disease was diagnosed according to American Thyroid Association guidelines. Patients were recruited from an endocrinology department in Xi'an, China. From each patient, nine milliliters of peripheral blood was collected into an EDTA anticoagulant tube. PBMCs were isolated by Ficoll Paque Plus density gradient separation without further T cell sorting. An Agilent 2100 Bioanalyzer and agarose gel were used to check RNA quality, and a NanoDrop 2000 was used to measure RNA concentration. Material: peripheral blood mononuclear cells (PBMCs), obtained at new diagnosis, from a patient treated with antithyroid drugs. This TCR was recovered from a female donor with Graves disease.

The nucleotide sequence is TGTGCCAGCAGCCGGGGGAGCTCCTATAATTCACCCCTCCACTTT. Its protein is CASSRGSSYNSPLHF. The chain links TRBV28 with TRBJ1-6, with a tentative D gene TRBD1 over 5 matching bases. The CDR3 goes from the cysteine to the phenylalanine over 15 residues. Only the CDR3 portion is preserved as DNA: 45 bases, with reading frame beginning at the first base. Relative to germline, V is 6 bases shorter and J is 0 bases shorter, with 9 bases between their ends. CDR1 and CDR2 are drawn from the germline V gene: MDHEN, SYDVKM.